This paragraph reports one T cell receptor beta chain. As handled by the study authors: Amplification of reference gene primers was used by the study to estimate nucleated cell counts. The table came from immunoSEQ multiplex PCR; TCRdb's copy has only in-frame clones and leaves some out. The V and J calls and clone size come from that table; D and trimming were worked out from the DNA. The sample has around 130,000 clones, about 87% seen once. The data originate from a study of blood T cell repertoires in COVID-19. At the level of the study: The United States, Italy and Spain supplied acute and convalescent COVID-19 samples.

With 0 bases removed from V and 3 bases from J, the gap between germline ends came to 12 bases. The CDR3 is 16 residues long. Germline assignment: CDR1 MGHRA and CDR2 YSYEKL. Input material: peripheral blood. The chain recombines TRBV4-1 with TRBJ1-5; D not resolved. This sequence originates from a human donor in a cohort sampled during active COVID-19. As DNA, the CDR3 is TGCGCCAGCAGCCAAGACGGGGATTCTAACAATCAGCCCCAGCATTTT. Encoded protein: CASSQDGDSNNQPQHF.